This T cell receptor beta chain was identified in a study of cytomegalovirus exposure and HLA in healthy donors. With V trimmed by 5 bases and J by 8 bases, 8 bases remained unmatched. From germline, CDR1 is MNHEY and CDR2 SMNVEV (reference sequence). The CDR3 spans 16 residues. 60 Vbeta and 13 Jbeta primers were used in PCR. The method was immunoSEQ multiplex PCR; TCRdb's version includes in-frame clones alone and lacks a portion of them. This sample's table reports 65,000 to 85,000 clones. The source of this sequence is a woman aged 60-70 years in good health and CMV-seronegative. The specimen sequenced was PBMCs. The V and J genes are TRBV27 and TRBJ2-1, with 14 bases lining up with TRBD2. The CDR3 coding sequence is TGTGCCAGCAGTAGGGGACTAGCGGGAGTGATCGATGAGCAGTTCTTC. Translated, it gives CASSRGLAGVIDEQFF.